The rows below give T cell receptor beta chains drawn from one sample of a study of early stage breast cancer tumors. The assay was immunoSEQ multiplex PCR, and TCRdb's table has in-frame clones only and misses some. The sample includes about 29,000 clones, 84% of them seen just once. The sequenced material came from blood. The origin of the receptors is a person between 50 and 60 years old with breast cancer. CDR3s include the opening cysteine and the closing phenylalanine or tryptophan. The D gene is left open where the match is weak. Not every row has a clone size; where given, it reads once, few, many or a size class.

size,length,V,D,J,DNA,CDR3
.,16,TRBV27,.,TRBJ2-2,TGTGCCAGCAGTTTACTTCTAGGGGACTTGCCCGGGGAGCTGTTTTTT,CASSLLLGDLPGELFF
.,12,TRBV5-5,.,TRBJ1-2,TGTGCCAGCACCACAGGAAACTATGGCTACACCTTC,CASTTGNYGYTF
.,19,TRBV4-3,TRBD1,TRBJ2-6,TGCGCCAGCAGCCAAGTATTGTTGGGACAGGGTTCTGGGGCCAACGTCCTGACTTTC,CASSQVLLGQGSGANVLTF
.,16,TRBV21-1,.,TRBJ1-5,TGTGCCAGCAGTACCAGGCTACATTGGCATCATCAGCCCCAGCATTTT,CASSTRLHWHHQPQHF
few,14,TRBV7-6,TRBD2,TRBJ2-7,TGTGCCAGCAGCGCTAGCGGGAGGGCCGGGGAGCAGTACTTC,CASSASGRAGEQYF
few,11,TRBV2,.,TRBJ1-2,TGTGCCAGCAGTAAAGGGACAGGCTACACCTTC,CASSKGTGYTF
few,13,TRBV30,TRBD1,TRBJ1-3,TGTGCCTGGAGCGGGACAGGGAGGGACACCATATATTTT,CAWSGTGRDTIYF
.,16,TRBV19,.,TRBJ2-7,TGTGCCAGTAGAGGACTCGGGCGATCTAGCTCCTACGAGCAGTACTTC,CASRGLGRSSSYEQYF
.,16,TRBV6-6,TRBD1,TRBJ1-5,TGTGCCAGCAGTGGGATAGGACAGGGTCTCAGTCAGCCCCAGCATTTT,CASSGIGQGLSQPQHF
once,11,TRBV7-8,TRBD1,TRBJ2-5,TGTGCCAGCAGCTCAGGGGGGACCCAGTACTTC,CASSSGGTQYF
.,14,TRBV7-2,.,TRBJ2-6,TGTGCCAGCAGGGGGGCGGCTGGGGCCAACGTCCTGACTTTC,CASRGAAGANVLTF
.,14,TRBV13,TRBD1,TRBJ1-2,TGTGCCAGCAGCCAGGGGACAGGTCGTTATGGCTACACCTTC,CASSQGTGRYGYTF
.,12,TRBV27,.,TRBJ2-2,TGTGCCAGCACTCCGGGGTCTGGGGAGCTGTTTTTT,CASTPGSGELFF
.,18,TRBV11-1,TRBD1,TRBJ2-3,TGTGCCAGCAGCTACACGCGGCAGGGGGTAGTTATCACAGATACGCAGTATTTT,CASSYTRQGVVITDTQYF
.,18,TRBV5-5,TRBD1,TRBJ2-2,TGTGCCAGCAGCTTAGACCGGACAGGGGGGGTCACGACCGGGGAGCTGTTTTTT,CASSLDRTGGVTTGELFF
.,13,TRBV10-3,.,TRBJ2-7,TGTGCCATCAGTGAGGCGGTCACCTACGAGCAGTACTTC,CAISEAVTYEQYF
few,12,TRBV4-1,.,TRBJ2-4,TGCGCCAGCAGCCAAGCGAAAAACATTCAGTACTTC,CASSQAKNIQYF
.,17,TRBV19,.,TRBJ1-5,TGTGCCAGTGGACAGATAATCAATCGAACCTCCAATCAGCCCCAGCATTTT,CASGQIINRTSNQPQHF
.,16,TRBV10-1,TRBD1,TRBJ2-7,TGCGCCAGCAGTGAGGACCGGGACAGGGAAACCTACGAGCAGTACTTC,CASSEDRDRETYEQYF
.,16,TRBV7-5,.,TRBJ1-2,TGTGTCAGAAGCTCCTTGGACAGGGATGCTAACTATGGCTACACCTTC,CVRSSLDRDANYGYTF
.,14,TRBV5-1,TRBD2,TRBJ2-3,TGCGCCAGCAGCAGCGGGGGGGCGGCAGATACGCAGTATTTT,CASSSGGAADTQYF
.,12,TRBV6-5,.,TRBJ2-1,TGTGCCAGCAGTTACGGGCCGGGCCAGCAGTTCTTC,CASSYGPGQQFF
.,14,TRBV7-9,.,TRBJ2-7,TGTGCCAGCAGCCCCCACAAAGGCTCCTACGAGCAGTACTTC,CASSPHKGSYEQYF
.,14,TRBV10-3,TRBD2,TRBJ2-3,TGTGCCATCAAACTTAGCGGGAGCACAGATACGCAGTATTTT,CAIKLSGSTDTQYF
.,15,TRBV27,TRBD2,TRBJ2-7,TGTGCCAGCAGTTTATCTAGCGGGAAGACCTACGAGCAGTACTTC,CASSLSSGKTYEQYF
.,13,TRBV5-4,.,TRBJ1-3,TGTGCCAGCAGACCCGGACCTGGAAACACCATATATTTT,CASRPGPGNTIYF
few,15,TRBV4-2,TRBD2,TRBJ2-2,TGTGCCAGCAGCCCCGGGACTAGTAAGACCGGGGAGCTGTTTTTT,CASSPGTSKTGELFF
.,15,TRBV28,TRBD1,TRBJ1-6,TGTGCCAGCAGTCGAGGGGACAGGTATAATTCACCCCTCCACTTT,CASSRGDRYNSPLHF
.,15,TRBV5-1,.,TRBJ2-3,TGCGCCAGCAGTTTGGCGCCCTTCCGAGCAGATACGCAGTATTTT,CASSLAPFRADTQYF
.,19,TRBV2,TRBD2,TRBJ2-1,TGTGCCAGCAGTGAAGCGGGACTAGCGGGAGTTTCATCCTACAATGAGCAGTTCTTC,CASSEAGLAGVSSYNEQFF
.,12,TRBV5-6,.,TRBJ1-2,TGTGCCAGCAGCTTGGGAGGAAATGGCTACACCTTC,CASSLGGNGYTF
.,11,TRBV12-1,.,TRBJ1-4,TGTGCCAGCAGCTTTGCGGACGAGGTGTTTTTT,CASSFADEVFF
.,15,TRBV7-2,.,TRBJ1-5,TGTGCCAGCAGCTTAGTTCATCGGAGCAATCAGCCCCAGCATTTT,CASSLVHRSNQPQHF
.,18,TRBV14,TRBD2,TRBJ2-1,TGTGCCAGCAGCCAAGATTTTCCGGGACTAGCGGGAGGAAATGAGCAGTTCTTC,CASSQDFPGLAGGNEQFF
once,15,TRBV23-1,.,TRBJ1-1,TGCGCCAGCAGTCATCGACAGGCCCTGAACACTGAAGCTTTCTTT,CASSHRQALNTEAFF
.,13,TRBV27,.,TRBJ1-1,TGTGCCAGCAGTTTAGTGGGGGGGACTGAAGCTTTCTTT,CASSLVGGTEAFF
.,15,TRBV5-1,.,TRBJ2-3,TGCGCCAGCAGCTTGGCGGCAGGCCCCACAGATACGCAGTATTTT,CASSLAAGPTDTQYF